These 32 T cell receptor beta chains were sequenced from one sample in a study of PD-1 blockade in classical Hodgkin lymphoma. The time point: cycle 4 day 1 (C4D1), after 6 weeks of nivolumab. Every one of the patients relapsed after autologous stem cell transplantation (brentuximab vedotin exposure was variable). Starting with thawed PBMCs, CD4+ T cells were purified by magnetic negative selection. Assay used: immunoSEQ multiplex PCR; TCRdb lists only in-frame clones, some missing. The sample has just over 9,500 clones, around 75% seen once; the top ten hold about 4.9%. The sequencing here drew on CD4+ T cells from blood, taken before the fourth cycle of nivolumab. The origin of the receptors is a human donor with classical Hodgkin lymphoma.

The chain uses TRBV4-3 and TRBJ2-1, with D perhaps TRBD2 (7 bases). V was trimmed by 3 bases and J by 6 bases, leaving 15 bases between them. CDR1 and CDR2 (germline): LGHNA, YSLEER. The CDR3 contains 15 residues. The CDR3 DNA follows: TGCGCCAGCAGCCAGGGACAAGGCGGGGGCAATGAGCAGTTCTTC. It is translated as CASSQGQGGGNEQFF.

The V gene is TRBV6-6, the J gene TRBJ1-3; D possibly corresponds to TRBD1 (5 bases). The CDR3 extends over 14 amino acids. Per germline, CDR1 MNHNY and CDR2 SVGAGI (reference sequence). Trimming removed 7 bases from V and 7 bases from J, with 17 bases in between. The CDR3, as DNA: TGTGCCAGCACCGTATCCCCCCGGGGGAACACCATATATTTT. It codes for CASTVSPRGNTIYF.

This chain links TRBV4-1 with TRBJ1-2; D perhaps matches TRBD1 (6 bases). The CDR3 runs to 16 residues. The germline CDR1 and CDR2 sequences are MGHRA and YSYEKL. V was clipped by 4 bases and J by 0 bases, with 15 bases between them. The CDR3 loop is CASSLWTAGTNYGYTF. For the CDR3, the DNA is TGCGCCAGCAGCCTTTGGACAGCCGGGACTAACTATGGCTACACCTTC.

The chain carries TRBV6-6 and TRBJ2-7; 8 bases are a match to TRBD1. The CDR3 contains 15 residues. V was pared by 6 bases and J by 4 bases, with 11 bases of the junction left unmatched. In germline, CDR1 is MNHNY, CDR2 SVGAGI (reference sequence). In nucleotides, the CDR3 is TGTGCCAGCAGGAAAGACACAGGGGGTCGGTACGAGCAGTACTTC. It yields the protein CASRKDTGGRYEQYF.

CDR3 in amino acids: CASSLDTRTGNTIYF. CDR3 sequence (DNA): TGTGCCAGCAGCTTAGACACCCGAACCGGAAACACCATATATTTT. The genes are TRBV7-2 and TRBJ1-3; no clear D. V lost 1 base and J lost 4, with 11 bases in between. The CDR3 runs 15 residues. CDR1 is SGHTA and CDR2 is FQGNSA in the germline V gene.

The gene calls are TRBV9 and TRBJ1-1; maybe TRBD1 (5 bases). The V end lost 1 base, the J end lost 1 base, and 11 bases lay between the germline ends. The CDR3 contains 15 residues. Germline V gene data show CDR1 as SGDLS and CDR2 as YYNGEE. The CDR3 protein is CASSVQPGTNTEAFF. The CDR3 DNA reads as TGTGCCAGCAGCGTACAACCAGGGACGAACACTGAAGCTTTCTTT. Looking up the rest from reference TRBV9 and TRBJ1-1 gives the full variable domain: DSGVTQTPKHLITATGQRVTLRCSPRSGDLSVYWYQQSLDQGLQFLIQYYNGEERAKGNILERFSAQQFPDLHSELNLSSLELGDSALYFCASSVQPGTNTEAFFGQGTRLTVV.

This clone is labeled large (0.1 to 1%). V and J are TRBV7-2 and TRBJ2-5, with a possible D match to TRBD1 (6 bases). This CDR3 spans 13 amino acids. The germline V gene has CDR1 SGHTA and CDR2 FQGNSA. Between the trimmed V and J ends, which lost 6 bases and 5 bases, there was a span of 13 bases. This chain's CDR3 is CASRPMGAETQYF. In DNA, the CDR3 is TGTGCCAGCAGGCCCATGGGGGCGGAGACCCAGTACTTC.

The rearrangement joins TRBV11-2 to TRBJ1-3; D is uncertain. The germline CDR1 and CDR2 sequences are SGHAT and FQNNGV. V dropped 1 base and J dropped 0 bases, with 4 bases sitting between them. The CDR3 is made up of 14 amino acids. The CDR3 DNA reads as TGTGCCAGCAGCTTAGGCTTCTCTGGAAACACCATATATTTT. It yields the protein CASSLGFSGNTIYF.

The chain is built from TRBV7-9 and TRBJ1-3; possible D gene TRBD1, 6 bases. V was cut by 8 bases and J by 7 bases, with 21 bases left in between. The CDR3 runs 15 residues. Germline V lookup: CDR1 SEHNR, CDR2 FQNEAQ (reference sequence). Here the CDR3 reads CASEPPRGAANTIYF. The DNA for the CDR3 is TGTGCCAGCGAACCTCCTAGGGGGGCCGCTAACACCATATATTTT.

Only a few counts were recorded for this clone. The chain has TRBV2 and TRBJ1-5; 11 positions match TRBD1. The CDR3 totals 15 residues. Looked up from germline, CDR1 is SNHLY and CDR2 is FYNNEI. V dropped 3 bases and J dropped 4; count of bases not matched to a gene: 2. The CDR3 here is CASSEDRGRNQPQHF. Here the CDR3 DNA reads TGTGCCAGCAGTGAGGACAGGGGGCGGAATCAGCCCCAGCATTTT. Full variable domain (remainder filled in from reference TRBV2 and TRBJ1-5): EPEVTQTPSHQVTQMGQEVILRCVPISNHLYFYWYRQILGQKVEFLVSFYNNEISEKSEIFDDQFSVERPDGSNFTLKIRSTKLEDSAMYFCASSEDRGRNQPQHFGDGTRLSIL.

The chain links TRBV6-5 to TRBJ1-1; 10 positions match TRBD1. CDR3 length: 13 residues. With V trimmed by 5 bases and J by 7 bases, 4 bases remained unmatched. From germline, CDR1 is MNHEY and CDR2 SVGAGI. The DNA for the CDR3 is TGTGCCAGCAGTGACAGGGGGCTGGGTGAAGCTTTCTTT. Translating it yields CASSDRGLGEAFF.

CDR3 sequence (DNA): TGTGCCAGCAGCCCTTACATGGAAGAAGGCTACACCTTC. Its translation is CASSPYMEEGYTF. The genes are TRBV7-9 and TRBJ1-2; D not resolved. This CDR3 comprises 13 residues. Germline V gives CDR1 SEHNR, CDR2 FQNEAQ (reference sequence). V was clipped by 5 bases and J by 8 bases, with 15 bases between them.

This clone showed up just a few times. V is TRBV6-4 and J is TRBJ2-1, with 13 bases matching TRBD2. Germline CDR1 reads MRHNA; CDR2 reads SNTAGT. Trimming cost V 6 bases and J 3 bases; bases outside gene matches: 2. This CDR3 spans 15 amino acids. The CDR3 sequence: CASSRLAGGYNEQFF. Here the CDR3 DNA reads TGTGCCAGCAGCCGACTAGCGGGGGGCTACAATGAGCAGTTCTTC.

CDR3 in amino acids: CASSAGWETQYF. CDR3 nucleotides: TGTGCCAGCAGTGCCGGGTGGGAGACCCAGTACTTC. This chain links TRBV6-6 with TRBJ2-5; D is unresolved. Germline CDR1 reads MNHNY; CDR2 reads SVGAGI (reference sequence). The V end was cut by 5 bases, the J end by 5 bases, with 9 bases between. CDR3 size: 12 residues.

The gene calls are TRBV6-6 and TRBJ1-3, with 7 bases that match TRBD1. Per the germline V gene, CDR1 is MNHNY and CDR2 is SVGAGI (reference sequence). The CDR3 totals 13 residues. V trimming: 8 bases; J trimming: 0 bases; junction bases outside the gene matches: 1. Here the CDR3 reads CASRDSSGNTIYF. The CDR3 DNA reads TGTGCCAGCCGGGACAGCTCTGGAAACACCATATATTTT.

This clone was recorded only once. The chain couples TRBV7-2 to TRBJ2-3; 8 bases agree with TRBD2. There are 18 residues in the CDR3. Per germline, CDR1 SGHTA and CDR2 FQGNSA. After removal of 3 bases from V and 1 base from J, the junction contained 12 bases not matched to a gene. The CDR3 protein is CASSLSSGGPYRTDTQYF. In DNA form, the CDR3 reads TGTGCCAGCAGCTTGTCGAGCGGGGGCCCGTACCGCACAGATACGCAGTATTTT.

The rearrangement uses TRBV7-2 and TRBJ2-1; the match to TRBD1 covers 10 bases. V gave up 5 bases and J gave up 5 bases; unmatched junction bases: 6. Germline V lookup: CDR1 SGHTA, CDR2 FQGNSA. This CDR3 spans 15 amino acids. CDR3 coding DNA: TGTGCCAGCAGCAATGACAGGGGGCGGAACAATGAGCAGTTCTTC. This sequence encodes CASSNDRGRNNEQFF.

The V call is TRBV5-1, the J call TRBJ2-3, with 16 bases matching TRBD2. The CDR3 covers 17 residues. From germline, CDR1 is SGHRS and CDR2 YFSETQ. The trim removed 4 bases at V and 6 bases at J, leaving 8 bases unmatched. This CDR3 reads CASSAGTSGGALDTQYF. The CDR3 DNA reads as TGCGCCAGCAGCGCCGGGACTAGCGGGGGGGCTTTGGATACGCAGTATTTT.

This chain links TRBV18 with TRBJ1-2; 7 nucleotides agree with TRBD1. The V segment lost 0 bases and the J segment 2 bases; nucleotides outside the gene matches: 9. The CDR3 is 17 amino acids. CDR1 is KGHSH and CDR2 is LQKENI in the germline V gene. The CDR3 sequence is CASSPPTGQALNYGYTF. The CDR3 DNA is TGTGCCAGCTCACCACCGACCGGACAGGCGTTAAACTATGGCTACACCTTC.

The gene calls are TRBV11-3 and TRBJ1-5; D unclear. There are 14 residues in the CDR3. Germline V lookup: CDR1 SGHNT, CDR2 YENEEA. V lost 1 base and J lost 3, with 7 bases in between. For the CDR3, the DNA is TGTGCCAGCAGCTTAGGGGCAGACAATCAGCCCCAGCATTTT. Residues: CASSLGADNQPQHF. The full variable domain, in which reference TRBV11-3 and TRBJ1-5 provide the parts outside the CDR3, is EAGVVQSPRYKIIEKKQPVAFWCNPISGHNTLYWYLQNLGQGPELLIRYENEEAVDDSQLPKDRFSAERLKGVDSTLKIQPAELGDSAVYLCASSLGADNQPQHFGDGTRLSIL.

The chain has TRBV28 and TRBJ1-4; the D is unclear. The CDR3 consists of 15 residues. CDR1 MDHEN and CDR2 SYDVKM come from the germline V gene. Trimming removed 3 bases at V and 8 bases at J, with 16 bases between. The CDR3 nucleotides are TGTGCCAGCAGTTTCGAGGTCGGGTTTAGGGAAAAACTGTTTTTT. Amino acids: CASSFEVGFREKLFF. Combining the CDR3 with reference TRBV28 and TRBJ1-4 gives the whole variable domain DVKVTQSSRYLVKRTGEKVFLECVQDMDHENMFWYRQDPGLGLRLIYFSYDVKMKEKGDIPEGYSVSREKKERFSLILESASTNQTSMYLCASSFEVGFREKLFFGSGTQLSVL.

The chain has TRBV5-5 and TRBJ2-5, with D hard to call. The CDR3 totals 12 residues. V was trimmed by 7 bases and J by 5 bases, leaving 12 bases between them. Germline V CDR1 and CDR2: SGHKS, YYEKEE (reference sequence). CDR3: CASGYPGETQYF. CDR3 DNA sequence: TGTGCCAGCGGGTACCCCGGGGAGACCCAGTACTTC.

This sequence joins TRBV28 and TRBJ2-2; D not resolved. V gave up 3 bases and J gave up 7 bases, with 15 bases separating them. This CDR3 has 15 residues. CDR1 and CDR2 (germline): MDHEN, SYDVKM. The chain's CDR3 is CASSLLSFAVGELFF. CDR3 bases: TGTGCCAGCAGTTTGTTGAGCTTTGCAGTCGGGGAGCTGTTTTTT.

The chain has TRBV6-6 and TRBJ1-5; D may be TRBD1 (5 bases). Trimming took 4 bases from V and 0 from J, leaving 7 bases between them. The CDR3 is made up of 14 amino acids. CDR1 and CDR2 (germline): MNHNY, SVGAGI (reference sequence). CDR3 residues: CASSFDSSNQPQHF. The CDR3 region has the DNA TGTGCCAGCAGTTTCGACAGTAGCAATCAGCCCCAGCATTTT.

The V call is TRBV6-5, the J call TRBJ1-6, with TRBD1 as a possible D gene (5 bases). Trimming removed 8 bases at V and 10 bases at J, with 18 bases between. The CDR3 contains 14 residues. Per the germline V gene, CDR1 is MNHEY and CDR2 is SVGAGI. The CDR3 spells CASGAQVRNSPLHF. CDR3 nucleotides: TGTGCCAGCGGTGCACAGGTCAGGAACTCACCCCTCCACTTT.

J is TRBJ2-7 and V is TRBV4-1; 8 bases map to TRBD1. There are 16 residues in the CDR3. The V segment lost 0 bases and the J segment 6 bases; nucleotides outside the gene matches: 10. CDR1 is MGHRA, CDR2 YSYEKL, per germline. CDR3 nucleotides: TGCGCCAGCAGCCAAGATCTTACAGGGGGGTTTGGCGAGCAGTACTTC. Encoded protein: CASSQDLTGGFGEQYF.

This chain joins TRBV9 and TRBJ2-3; the D is unclear. CDR3 length: 15 amino acids. The germline gives CDR1 SGDLS, CDR2 YYNGEE. V lost 2 bases to trimming and J lost 1 base, with 11 bases between them. CDR3 protein: CASSVDMSRTDTQYF. The CDR3, as DNA: TGTGCCAGCAGCGTCGACATGTCTCGCACAGATACGCAGTATTTT.

The chain joins TRBV9 to TRBJ2-3; D is undetermined. The CDR3 is made up of 12 amino acids. Germline V lookup: CDR1 SGDLS, CDR2 YYNGEE. Trimming left V 3 bases short and J 0 bases short, with 2 bases between. DNA of the CDR3: TGTGCCAGCAGCGCGAGCACAGATACGCAGTATTTT. It yields the protein CASSASTDTQYF.

V and J are TRBV5-4 and TRBJ1-1, with D unresolved. The V gene's germline CDR1 is SGHNT and CDR2 YYREEE (reference sequence). V was trimmed by 4 bases and J by 4 bases, leaving 8 bases between them. The CDR3 covers 12 residues. The CDR3 sequence: CASSLGSTEAFF. As DNA, the CDR3 is TGTGCCAGCAGCCTGGGTAGCACTGAAGCTTTCTTT.

This chain connects TRBV10-2 to TRBJ1-4; TRBD1 aligns across 7 bases. Losses at the gene ends were 5 bases for V and 5 bases for J; bases not matched to a gene: 5. The CDR3 totals 14 residues. Germline V gives CDR1 WSHSY, CDR2 SAAADI. CDR3 nucleotides: TGCGCCAGCAGTAGAACGGGACAGAATGAAAAACTGTTTTTT. It translates to CASSRTGQNEKLFF.

In this sample, this clone turned up a few times. The chain employs TRBV28 and TRBJ1-5, with 9 bases lining up with TRBD1. V dropped 6 bases and J dropped 6; count of bases not matched to a gene: 9. This CDR3 has 15 amino acids. Germline CDR1 is MDHEN and CDR2 is SYDVKM. CDR3 protein: CASSPTGGASQPQHF. CDR3 DNA: TGTGCCAGCAGCCCTACAGGGGGCGCGTCTCAGCCCCAGCATTTT.

V gene TRBV28 combines with J gene TRBJ2-5; D is undetermined. Trimming pared 10 bases from V and 4 bases from J, leaving 13 bases between. Germline V gene lookup returns CDR1 MDHEN and CDR2 SYDVKM. CDR3 size: 12 residues. CDR3 protein: CATNSALETQYF. The CDR3 DNA sequence: TGTGCCACTAACTCAGCCCTAGAGACCCAGTACTTC.